This TCR beta chain was obtained from a study of blood T cell repertoires in COVID-19. Adults between roughly 18 and 95 years of age took part from 20 to 25 US areas. Participant-reported clinical history was the basis for cohort assignment. Data came from immunoSEQ multiplex PCR; TCRdb stores just in-frame clones and leaves some out. The table shows 250,000 to 350,000 clones, with around 87% occurring only once. Trimming pared 2 bases from V and 5 bases from J, leaving 16 bases between. The V gene's germline CDR1 is KGHSH and CDR2 LQKENI. The CDR3 totals 16 residues. The chain recombines TRBV18 with TRBJ1-3; the D gene is possibly TRBD1 (5 bases). Sample: PBMCs or T cells enriched from blood (not recorded which). The receptor's source is a woman under 30 with acute COVID-19. CDR3 coding DNA: TGTGCCAGCTCACCAACGAACGGGGGTCAGAGAAACACCATATATTTT. It yields the protein CASSPTNGGQRNTIYF. Drawing the rest from reference TRBV18 and TRBJ1-3, the complete variable domain is NAGVMQNPRHLVRRRGQEARLRCSPMKGHSHVYWYRQLPEEGLKFMVYLQKENIIDESGMPKERFSAEFPKEGPSILRIQQVVRGDSAAYFCASSPTNGGQRNTIYFGEGSWLTVV.